This TCR beta chain was recovered during a study of cytomegalovirus exposure and HLA in healthy donors. Study-level points and caveats: Earlier analysis yielded a pattern in which most TCR beta V segments were productive about 90% or about 30% of the time. With high specificity and sensitivity, the classifier reportedly diagnosed cytomegalovirus status. The analysis excluded some indistinguishable V segments, including TRBV6-2 and TRBV6-3. There were reportedly fewer N-insertions in an Asian-associated ancestry cluster than the roughly 610-donor mean, in a later analysis.

The study ran its PCR with 60 Vbeta and 13 Jbeta primers. The method was immunoSEQ multiplex PCR; TCRdb's version includes in-frame clones alone and lacks a portion of them. Counted here are around 120,000 clones, under 85% occurring once; the ten biggest clones make up less than 4%. The sample holds a few counts of this clone. Its target is not known. Trimming stripped 1 base from V and 2 bases from J, with 10 bases between. Looked up from germline, CDR1 is GTSNPN and CDR2 is SVGIG (reference sequence). CDR3 length: 14 amino acids. The TCR comes from a human donor in good health. Input material: PBMCs. V usage is TRBV30 and J usage is TRBJ2-3, with TRBD2 as a possible D gene (6 bases). In DNA, the CDR3 is TGTGCCTGGAGTGCTGCGGGGCCCACAGATACGCAGTATTTT. Its protein is CAWSAAGPTDTQYF.